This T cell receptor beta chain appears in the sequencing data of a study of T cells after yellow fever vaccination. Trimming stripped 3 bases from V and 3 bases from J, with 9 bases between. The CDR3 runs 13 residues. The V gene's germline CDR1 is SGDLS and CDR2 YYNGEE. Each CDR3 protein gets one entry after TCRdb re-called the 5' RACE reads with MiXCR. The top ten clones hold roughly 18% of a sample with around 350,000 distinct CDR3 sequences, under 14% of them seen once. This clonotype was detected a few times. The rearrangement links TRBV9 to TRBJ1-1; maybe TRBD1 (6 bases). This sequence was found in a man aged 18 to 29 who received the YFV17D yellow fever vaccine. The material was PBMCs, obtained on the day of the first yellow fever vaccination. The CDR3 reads CASSGGGYTEAFF. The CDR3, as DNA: TGTGCCAGCAGCGGAGGGGGGTACACTGAAGCTTTCTTT. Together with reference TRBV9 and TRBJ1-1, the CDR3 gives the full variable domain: DSGVTQTPKHLITATGQRVTLRCSPRSGDLSVYWYQQSLDQGLQFLIQYYNGEERAKGNILERFSAQQFPDLHSELNLSSLELGDSALYFCASSGGGYTEAFFGQGTRLTVV.